Below, 10 T cell receptor beta chains from the same sample are listed, as sequenced in a study of shared clonotypes between healthy human individuals. The method was immunoSEQ multiplex PCR; TCRdb's version includes in-frame clones alone and lacks a portion of them. The sample includes approximately 1,500,000 clones, around 98% of them seen just once. Material for sequencing was naive CD4+ T cells sorted from blood. The subset denotes: CD45RA+ positively selected. These TCRs come from a young man in good health.

The V and J genes are TRBV27 and TRBJ1-2; TRBD1 matches 9 bases. CDR1 is MNHEY and CDR2 is SMNVEV in the germline V gene (reference sequence). Trimming at V came to 5 bases and at J to 4 bases, leaving 11 bases not matched to a gene. The CDR3 is 16 residues long. The CDR3 spells CASSLRDRASFYGYTF. CDR3 nucleotide sequence: TGTGCCAGCAGTCTCCGGGACAGGGCTTCCTTCTATGGCTACACCTTC.

V usage is TRBV19 and J usage is TRBJ1-5; no firm D call. CDR3 length: 12 amino acids. Trimming shortened V by 4 bases and J by 14 bases, and 15 bases separated the two germline ends. Germline values: CDR1 LNHDA, CDR2 SQIVND (reference sequence). CDR3 bases: TGTGCCAGTAGTAGCCCCGGAGGATCCAAGCATTTT. Translated: CASSSPGGSKHF.

This chain links TRBV28 with TRBJ2-4; D remains ambiguous. Germline V CDR1 and CDR2: MDHEN, SYDVKM. There are 12 residues in the CDR3. Between the trimmed V and J ends, which lost 8 bases and 4 bases, there was a span of 9 bases. DNA for the CDR3: TGTGCCAGCGTCGGGCAGAAAAACATTCAGTACTTC. Its protein product is CASVGQKNIQYF.

J is TRBJ2-3 and V is TRBV5-4; 10 nucleotides line up with TRBD2. The CDR3 runs to 15 residues. Losses at the gene ends were 1 base for V and 2 bases for J; bases not matched to a gene: 1. Per germline, CDR1 SGHNT and CDR2 YYREEE (reference sequence). The CDR3 spells CASSLSGRDTDTQYF. The DNA for the CDR3 is TGTGCCAGCAGCTTGAGCGGGAGGGACACAGATACGCAGTATTTT.

This rearrangement joins TRBV19 to TRBJ2-7, with D possibly TRBD1 on 6 matching bases. The CDR3 contains 14 residues. V lost 6 bases and J 6 bases, leaving 18 bases between the germline ends. CDR1 LNHDA and CDR2 SQIVND come from the germline V gene (reference sequence). The CDR3 bases are TGTGCCAGTAGCCTAGATTACGACAGGTCCGAGCAGTACTTC. Translating gives CASSLDYDRSEQYF.

This chain connects TRBV6-1 to TRBJ1-1, with D uncertain. V was shortened by 11 bases and J by 3 bases, with 10 bases between the two germline ends. The CDR3 length is 11 residues. CDR1 MNHNS and CDR2 SASEGT come from the germline V gene. CDR3 sequence reads: CAAFSYTEAFF. The DNA for the CDR3 is TGTGCCGCATTCAGTTACACTGAAGCTTTCTTT.

The V and J genes are TRBV7-9 and TRBJ1-1; a weak D match, TRBD1 (5 bases). V lost 4 bases and J lost 3, with 12 bases in between. There are 14 residues in the CDR3. From germline, CDR1 is SEHNR and CDR2 FQNEAQ (reference sequence). The CDR3 region has the DNA TGTGCCAGCAGCTCGAAAATAGGGGACACTGAAGCTTTCTTT. It yields the protein CASSSKIGDTEAFF. Combining the CDR3 with reference TRBV7-9 and TRBJ1-1 gives the whole variable domain DTGVSQNPRHKITKRGQNVTFRCDPISEHNRLYWYRQTLGQGPEFLTYFQNEAQLEKSRLLSDRFSAERPKGSFSTLEIQRTEQGDSAMYLCASSSKIGDTEAFFGQGTRLTVV.

The chain joins TRBV2 to TRBJ2-3; the D gene is possibly TRBD2 (5 bases). The V end lost 7 bases, the J end lost 4 bases, and 15 bases lay between the germline ends. Germline assignment: CDR1 SNHLY and CDR2 FYNNEI. CDR3 size: 14 residues. The CDR3 DNA reads as TGTGCCAGCATGGGTGGGAGCTCGGCAGATACGCAGTATTTT. Its translation: CASMGGSSADTQYF.

The chain uses TRBV18 and TRBJ1-2; TRBD1 might be the D (6 bases). CDR3 length equals 15 residues. CDR1 is KGHSH, CDR2 LQKENI, per germline. Trimming removed 3 bases at V and 2 bases at J, with 13 bases between. The CDR3 loop reads CASSPQIDRNYGYTF. In DNA form, the CDR3 reads TGTGCCAGCTCACCTCAGATCGACAGGAACTATGGCTACACCTTC.

CDR3 DNA: TGTGCCAGTAGAGTCGAGGACCGTTCCTACAATGAGCAGTTCTTC. This encodes CASRVEDRSYNEQFF. The genes are TRBV19 and TRBJ2-1, with D hard to call. The length of the CDR3 is 15 residues. V dropped 6 bases and J dropped 1 base, with 13 bases sitting between them. CDR1 and CDR2 (germline): LNHDA, SQIVND (reference sequence).